This T cell receptor beta chain originates from a study of graft-versus-host responses after intestinal transplantation (dated by TCRdb to about 2021). Background for the entire study: The transplants that recipients received were multivisceral, liver-intestinal, or isolated intestinal. Anti-thymocyte globulin induction was given to all recipients, followed by maintenance tacrolimus and steroids for 3 to 4 years. After intestinal transplantation, graft-versus-host and host-versus-graft alloreactive T cell clones were followed in the graft, circulation and bone marrow using bulk TCR-beta CDR3 sequencing. Alloreactive clones were identified by sequencing pre-transplant mixed lymphocyte reaction products and comparing these products with unstimulated pre-transplant donor and recipient T cells. The cohort enrolled 24 intestinal transplant recipients including one retransplant, and a few patients lacking pretransplant specimens were excluded. A peak of at least 4% donor T cells among recipient peripheral blood mononuclear cells was the definition used for donor T cell macrochimerism. Samples from a few later patients were sequenced in-house on an Illumina MiSeq with MiXCR processing rather than by the commercial service. Summary of the overall study and its limitations: GvH clones turned up in recipient bone marrow, with some appearing earlier in ileal mucosa or blood, a pattern consistent with an intestinal mucosal origin. The relatively low number and heterogeneity of intestinal transplant patients limited the conclusions. Patients with donor T cell macrochimerism had high GvH to HvG T cell clonal ratios in their allografts. Early after transplant, peak levels of circulating GvH clones were found to be associated with declines in HvG clones.

Based on the germline V gene, the CDR1 and CDR2 sequences are MDHEN and SYDVKM. There are 14 amino acids in the CDR3, from cysteine to phenylalanine inclusive. Only the CDR3 portion is preserved as DNA: 42 bases, with reading frame beginning at the first base. Germline trimming: 8 bases from V, 4 bases from J; junction bases outside gene matches: 6. The time point label of this sample denotes: cells obtained before transplantation from donor or recipient. CD3+CD4+ and CD3+CD8+ populations were FACS-sorted from unstimulated pre-transplant donor and recipient cells taken from spleen or lymph nodes. Comments on this clone: Its antigen remains unidentified. No per-base quality is available; no much larger clone lies one base away.

Libraries were constructed by the immunoSEQ multiplex PCR assay. For most patients, genomic DNA was isolated with the Qiagen DNeasy Blood and Tissue Kit and sent frozen to Adaptive Biotechnologies for TCR sequencing. Adaptive Biotechnologies carried out high-throughput TCR-beta CDR3 sequencing of genomic DNA for most patients. The paper's data handling went like this. TCR sequencing data were retrieved from Adaptive's ImmunoSEQ software for around 20 patients, whereas a few other patients were processed with MiXCR and VDJtools. CD4 versus CD8 sorting errors were corrected by removing sequences found in both subsets at a frequency ratio below 5:1. CDR3 nucleotide sequences shared by donor and recipient were removed because the origin of these sequences could not be assigned. At least 2-fold expansion over unstimulated cells and a minimum CFSE-low frequency of 0.002% (template counts) or 0.001% (read counts) were required for clones to be classified as alloreactive. Mappable clones were those detected in sequenced pre-transplant spleen, lymph node, or MLR CFSE-low populations of the donor or recipient. The cumulative frequency of alloreactive clones was calculated as a percentage of all sequences, weighted by copy number. TCRdb re-hosts the immuneACCESS table, in-frame sequences only. Its copies lack some clones; in the studies checked, an unresolved V gene accounts for under half of them, and the cause for the rest is not known. The D gene and trimming were derived from the DNA, and the V and J assignments and clone size from that table. Counted in this sample were approximately 70,000 clones; under 90% of them appeared once. The biggest ten clones account for 0.39% of the sample.

This sequence uses TRBV28 and TRBJ1-3; TRBD1 aligns with 9 central bases. The clonotype comes from a human donor who was the organ donor for an intestinal transplant. The specimen was unstimulated CD4+ T cells sorted from spleen or lymph node cells, collected before transplant. The CDR3 in this case is CASDTGGDGNTIYF. The DNA sequence follows: TGTGCCAGCGACACAGGGGGCGACGGAAACACCATATATTTT. Here the CDR3 is joined to the reference TRBV28 and TRBJ1-3 genes, and the full variable domain is: DVKVTQSSRYLVKRTGEKVFLECVQDMDHENMFWYRQDPGLGLRLIYFSYDVKMKEKGDIPEGYSVSREKKERFSLILESASTNQTSMYLCASDTGGDGNTIYFGEGSWLTVV.